These T cell receptor beta chains were read from a single sample in a study of blood T cell repertoires in COVID-19. TCRdb keeps only in-frame clones here, not all; method: immunoSEQ multiplex PCR. The table includes hundreds of thousands of clones, around 87% detected once. Sequenced material: peripheral blood. The receptors come from a woman aged 50 to 60 with active or convalescent COVID-19. Both conserved end residues are part of each CDR3. A D gene is named only where the DNA matches it firmly. Clone size is stated in some rows and not others, as once, few, many or a class when expanded.

CASGLVPGTTPYEQYF TGTGCTAGTGGTTTGGTACCCGGGACTACCCCCTACGAGCAGTACTTC TRBV12-5 TRBD2 TRBJ2-7 NA
CASSAGTSGSLAYNEQFF TGCGCCAGCAGCGCGGGGACTAGCGGGAGTTTAGCCTACAATGAGCAGTTCTTC TRBV5-1 TRBD2 TRBJ2-1 NA
CASSPQGAFTEAFF TGTGCCAGCTCACCCCAGGGGGCTTTCACTGAAGCTTTCTTT TRBV18 TRBD1 TRBJ1-1 NA
CASSQKGQGATGYTF TGTGCCAGCAGTCAGAAGGGACAGGGGGCTACTGGCTACACCTTC TRBV27 TRBD1 TRBJ1-2 NA
CASSPRGGETQYF TGTGCCAGCTCACCGCGGGGAGGCGAGACCCAGTACTTC TRBV18 NA TRBJ2-5 NA
CASEEGDTDTQYF TGTGCCAGCGAGGAGGGTGACACAGATACGCAGTATTTT TRBV9 NA TRBJ2-3 NA
CASLRSDNEQFF TGTGCCAGCTTGAGGTCCGACAATGAGCAGTTCTTC TRBV2 NA TRBJ2-1 NA
CAFKGGNQPQHF TGTGCCTTCAAGGGGGGGAATCAGCCCCAGCATTTT TRBV9 NA TRBJ1-5 NA
CATSRVLLAGGGEQYF TGTGCCACCAGCAGAGTTTTACTAGCGGGAGGGGGCGAGCAGTACTTC TRBV15 TRBD2 TRBJ2-7 NA
CASSQEQTRNYGYTF TGCGCCAGCAGCCAAGAACAGACTAGAAACTATGGCTACACCTTC TRBV4-3 NA TRBJ1-2 NA
CASSLNRYNYEQYF TGTGCCAGCAGTTTAAACAGGTATAACTACGAGCAGTACTTC TRBV27 NA TRBJ2-7 NA
CASSLASGGTGELFF TGTGCCAGCAGTTTGGCTAGCGGGGGCACCGGGGAGCTGTTTTTT TRBV28 TRBD2 TRBJ2-2 NA
CASTPAGAPYEQYF TGTGCCAGCACCCCAGCGGGAGCCCCCTACGAGCAGTACTTC TRBV9 TRBD2 TRBJ2-7 NA
CASSFLAGGSETQYF TGTGCCAGCAGTTTCCTAGCGGGAGGATCAGAGACCCAGTACTTC TRBV28 TRBD2 TRBJ2-5 NA
CASSRVGQRLNYGYTF TGTGCCAGCAGCCGGGTGGGACAGCGACTAAACTATGGCTACACCTTC TRBV3-1/TRBV3-2 TRBD1 TRBJ1-2 NA
CASSLPRSGGLDTQYF TGCGCCAGCAGCCTCCCCCGGAGCGGGGGGTTAGATACGCAGTATTTT TRBV5-1 TRBD2 TRBJ2-3 NA
CASSDRTAYIGEQFF TGTGCCAGCAGTGATCGGACTGCCTATATAGGTGAGCAGTTCTTC TRBV25-1 NA TRBJ2-1 once
CASSVMGATNEKLFF TGTGCCAGCAGCGTAATGGGAGCGACTAATGAAAAACTGTTTTTT TRBV9 NA TRBJ1-4 NA
CASSSGFRVFF TGTGCCAGCAGTTCAGGGTTCAGGGTGTTTTTT TRBV28 NA TRBJ1-4 NA
CASSSNYNEQFF TGTGCCAGCAGTTCTAATTACAATGAGCAGTTCTTC TRBV6-5 NA TRBJ2-1 NA
CASSLDRVNGYTF TGCGCCAGCAGCTTGGACAGGGTTAATGGCTACACCTTC TRBV5-1 NA TRBJ1-2 NA
CASSLGGIGAGEQFF TGTGCCAGCAGCTTAGGCGGGATCGGTGCGGGTGAGCAGTTCTTC TRBV7-2 NA TRBJ2-1 NA
CASKARTGGASDTQYF TGTGCCAGCAAGGCGCGGACAGGGGGCGCATCGGATACGCAGTATTTT TRBV27 TRBD1 TRBJ2-3 NA
CASSYAGGADEQFF TGTGCCAGCAGTTACGCCGGGGGGGCCGATGAGCAGTTCTTC TRBV6-6 TRBD2 TRBJ2-1 once
CASSQDRSGKSSGYTF TGCGCCAGCAGCCAAGATCGCTCAGGGAAAAGTTCTGGCTACACCTTC TRBV4-3 NA TRBJ1-2 NA
CASTRDRVNYGYTF TGTGCCAGCACCCGGGACAGGGTTAACTATGGCTACACCTTC TRBV6-5 TRBD1 TRBJ1-2 NA
CASSQAGFSWDTQYF TGCGCCAGCAGCCAGGCAGGATTTTCGTGGGATACGCAGTATTTT TRBV5-1 NA TRBJ2-3 NA
CASVPGLLITDTQYF TGTGCCAGCGTTCCAGGACTCCTAATCACAGATACGCAGTATTTT TRBV5-8 NA TRBJ2-3 NA
CASSLPGGGAAFF TGTGCCAGCTCACTCCCAGGGGGCGGGGCAGCTTTCTTT TRBV18 TRBD1 TRBJ1-1 NA
CASSLGQGSYGYTF TGCGCCAGCAGCTTGGGACAGGGGTCCTATGGCTACACCTTC TRBV5-1 TRBD1 TRBJ1-2 NA
CASSGRPPGSYNEQFF TGCGCCAGCAGCGGGAGACCGCCTGGGAGCTACAATGAGCAGTTCTTC TRBV5-1 NA TRBJ2-1 NA
CATRGLADTGELFF TGTGCCACCAGGGGACTAGCAGACACCGGGGAGCTGTTTTTT TRBV24-1 TRBD2 TRBJ2-2 NA
CASSQEGDSYEQYF TGCGCCAGCAGCCAGGAAGGGGACAGCTACGAGCAGTACTTC TRBV4-1 TRBD1 TRBJ2-7 NA
CASSLKPGGSSGGYTF TGTGCCAGCAGTTTAAAGCCGGGGGGCTCCTCTGGCGGCTACACCTTC TRBV28 NA TRBJ1-2 NA
CASNQGAGEQYF TGTGCCAGCAACCAGGGGGCGGGTGAGCAGTACTTC TRBV5-6 TRBD1 TRBJ2-7 NA
CASSLRDRGPYGYTF TGTGCCAGCAGCTTAAGGGACAGGGGGCCGTATGGCTACACCTTC TRBV6-5 TRBD1 TRBJ1-2 NA
CASGLAGNNEQFF TGTGCTAGTGGGCTAGCGGGGAACAATGAGCAGTTCTTC TRBV12-5 TRBD2 TRBJ2-1 NA
CASSSLDRHTDTQYF TGCGCCAGCAGCTCTTTGGACAGACACACAGATACGCAGTATTTT TRBV5-1 NA TRBJ2-3 NA
CASSITKQGNQPQHF TGTGCCAGTAGTATAACAAAACAGGGTAATCAGCCCCAGCATTTT TRBV19 NA TRBJ1-5 few
CASSLGTQGSTDTQYF TGCGCCAGCAGCCTGGGGACACAGGGGTCCACAGATACGCAGTATTTT TRBV5-1 TRBD1 TRBJ2-3 NA
CASLLTNTGDYEQYF TGTGCCAGCCTACTAACAAATACAGGGGACTACGAGCAGTACTTC TRBV2 TRBD1 TRBJ2-7 NA
CASSQDVFNTEAFF TGCGCCAGCAGCCAAGATGTATTTAACACTGAAGCTTTCTTT TRBV4-3 NA TRBJ1-1 NA
CASSQNRGEAFF TGTGCCAGCAGCCAAAATAGGGGCGAAGCTTTCTTT TRBV4-2 NA TRBJ1-1 NA
CASSTGGDTGELFF TGTGCCAGTTCGACAGGGGGAGACACCGGGGAGCTGTTTTTT TRBV6-4 TRBD1 TRBJ2-2 NA